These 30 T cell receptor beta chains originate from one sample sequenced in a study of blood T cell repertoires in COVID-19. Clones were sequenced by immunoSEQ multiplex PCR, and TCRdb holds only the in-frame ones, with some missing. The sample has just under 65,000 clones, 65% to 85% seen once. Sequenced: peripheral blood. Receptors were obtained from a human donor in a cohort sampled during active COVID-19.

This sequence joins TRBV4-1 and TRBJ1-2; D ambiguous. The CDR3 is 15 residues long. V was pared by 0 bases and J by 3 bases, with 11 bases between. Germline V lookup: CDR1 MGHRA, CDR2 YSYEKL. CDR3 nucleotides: TGCGCCAGCAGCCAAGAGGCCAACAGCTACTATGGCTACACCTTC. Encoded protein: CASSQEANSYYGYTF.

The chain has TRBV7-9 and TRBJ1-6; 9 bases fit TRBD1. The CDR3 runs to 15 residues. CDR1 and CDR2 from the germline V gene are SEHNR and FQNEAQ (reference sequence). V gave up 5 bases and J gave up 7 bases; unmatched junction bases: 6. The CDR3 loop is CASSQLTGGNSPLHF. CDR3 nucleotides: TGTGCCAGCAGCCAACTGACAGGGGGAAATTCACCCCTCCACTTT.

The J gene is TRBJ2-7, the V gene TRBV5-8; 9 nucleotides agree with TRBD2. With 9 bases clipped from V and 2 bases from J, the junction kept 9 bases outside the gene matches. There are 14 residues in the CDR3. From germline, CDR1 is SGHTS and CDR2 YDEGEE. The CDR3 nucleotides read TGTGCCACCCGCGGGAGGGGGGGCCCCTACGAGCAGTACTTC. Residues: CATRGRGGPYEQYF.

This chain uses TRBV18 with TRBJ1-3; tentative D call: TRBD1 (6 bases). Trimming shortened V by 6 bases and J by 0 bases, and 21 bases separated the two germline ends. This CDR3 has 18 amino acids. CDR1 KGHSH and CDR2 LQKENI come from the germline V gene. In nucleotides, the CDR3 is TGTGCCAGCTCGCCTCGGGACAAGGTGTTATTCTCTGGAAACACCATATATTTT. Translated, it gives CASSPRDKVLFSGNTIYF.

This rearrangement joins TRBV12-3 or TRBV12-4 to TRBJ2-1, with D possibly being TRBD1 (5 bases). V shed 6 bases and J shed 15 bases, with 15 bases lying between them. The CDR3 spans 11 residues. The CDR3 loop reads CASSPQGPRFF. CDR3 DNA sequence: TGTGCCAGCAGCCCCCAGGGCCCGAGGTTCTTC.

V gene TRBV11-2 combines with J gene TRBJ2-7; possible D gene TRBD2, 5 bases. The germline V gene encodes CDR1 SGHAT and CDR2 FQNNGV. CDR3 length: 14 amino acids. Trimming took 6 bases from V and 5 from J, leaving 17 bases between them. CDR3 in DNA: TGTGCCAGCAGGAGGGTGATGGGGAACGACGAGCAGTACTTC. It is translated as CASRRVMGNDEQYF.

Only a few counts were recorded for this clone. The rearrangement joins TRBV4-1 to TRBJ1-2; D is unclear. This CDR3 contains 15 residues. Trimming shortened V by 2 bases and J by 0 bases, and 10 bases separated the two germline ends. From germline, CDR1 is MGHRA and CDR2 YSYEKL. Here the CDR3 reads CASSQMTLTNYGYTF. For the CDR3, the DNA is TGCGCCAGCAGCCAAATGACACTGACTAACTATGGCTACACCTTC.

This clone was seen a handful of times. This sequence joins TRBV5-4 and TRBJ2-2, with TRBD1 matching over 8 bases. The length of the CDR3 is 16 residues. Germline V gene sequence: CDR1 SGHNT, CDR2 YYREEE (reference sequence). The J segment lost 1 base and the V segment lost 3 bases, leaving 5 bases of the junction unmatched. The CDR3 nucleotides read TGTGCCAGCAGCTCAGGGGGCGCCCGGAACACCGGGGAGCTGTTTTTT. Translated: CASSSGGARNTGELFF.

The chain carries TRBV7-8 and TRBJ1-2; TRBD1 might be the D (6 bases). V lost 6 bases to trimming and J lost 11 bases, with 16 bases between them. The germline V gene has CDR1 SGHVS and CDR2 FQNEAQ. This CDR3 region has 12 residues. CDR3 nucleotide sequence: TGTGCCAGCAGTCCCCCACAGGGTGGGTACACCTTC. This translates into CASSPPQGGYTF. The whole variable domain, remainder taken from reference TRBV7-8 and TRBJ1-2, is GAGVSQSPRYKVAKRGQDVALRCDPISGHVSLFWYQQALGQGPEFLTYFQNEAQLDKSGLPSDRFFAERPEGSVSTLKIQRTQQEDSAVYLCASSPPQGGYTFGSGTRLTVV.

The CDR3 is CSVDQGVGTDTQYF. CDR3 DNA sequence: TGCAGCGTTGATCAGGGTGTGGGCACAGATACGCAGTATTTT. V is TRBV29-1 and J is TRBJ2-3, with D tentatively TRBD1 (5 bases). The germline V gene has CDR1 SQVTM and CDR2 ANQGSEA. The CDR3 totals 14 residues. The ends were cut back, 3 bases at V and 1 base at J, with 11 bases in the middle.

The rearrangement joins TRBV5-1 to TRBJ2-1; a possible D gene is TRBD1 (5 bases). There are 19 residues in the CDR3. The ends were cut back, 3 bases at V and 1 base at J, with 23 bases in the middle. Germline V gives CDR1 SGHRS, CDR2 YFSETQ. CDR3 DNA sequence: TGCGCCAGCAGCTCCTCCTTACTAATGACAGTAGGATCCTACAATGAGCAGTTCTTC. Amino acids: CASSSSLLMTVGSYNEQFF. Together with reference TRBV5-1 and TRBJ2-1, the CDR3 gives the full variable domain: KAGVTQTPRYLIKTRGQQVTLSCSPISGHRSVSWYQQTPGQGLQFLFEYFSETQRNKGNFPGRFSGRQFSNSRSEMNVSTLELGDSALYLCASSSSLLMTVGSYNEQFFGPGTRLTVL.

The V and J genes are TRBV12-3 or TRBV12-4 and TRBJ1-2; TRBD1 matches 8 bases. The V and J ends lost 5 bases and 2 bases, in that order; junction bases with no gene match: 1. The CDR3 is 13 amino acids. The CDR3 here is CASSRTGNYGYTF. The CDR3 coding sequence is TGTGCCAGCAGTCGGACAGGGAACTATGGCTACACCTTC.

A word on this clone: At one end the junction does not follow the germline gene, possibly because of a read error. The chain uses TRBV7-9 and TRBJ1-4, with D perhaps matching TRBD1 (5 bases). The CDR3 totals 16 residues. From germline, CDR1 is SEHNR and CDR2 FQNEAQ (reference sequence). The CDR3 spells CASSRAGGVLNEKPFF. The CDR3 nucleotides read TGTGCCAGCAGCAGAGCTGGGGGGGTCCTTAATGAAAAACCGTTTTTT.

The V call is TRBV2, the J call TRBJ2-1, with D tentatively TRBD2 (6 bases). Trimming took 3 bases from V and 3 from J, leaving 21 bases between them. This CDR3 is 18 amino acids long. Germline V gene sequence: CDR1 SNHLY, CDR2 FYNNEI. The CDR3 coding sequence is TGTGCCAGCAGTGATCCGGGACTCCTCCCTCGGGGCTACAATGAGCAGTTCTTC. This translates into CASSDPGLLPRGYNEQFF.

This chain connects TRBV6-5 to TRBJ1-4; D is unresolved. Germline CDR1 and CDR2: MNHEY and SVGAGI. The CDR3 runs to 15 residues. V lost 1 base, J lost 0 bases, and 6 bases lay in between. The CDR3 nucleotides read TGTGCCAGCAGTTACTTTACTGCAACTAATGAAAAACTGTTTTTT. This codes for CASSYFTATNEKLFF.

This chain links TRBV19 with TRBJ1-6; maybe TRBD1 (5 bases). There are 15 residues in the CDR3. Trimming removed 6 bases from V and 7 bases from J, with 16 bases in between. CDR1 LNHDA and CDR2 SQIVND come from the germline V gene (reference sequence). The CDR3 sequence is CASSAGTAGNSPLHF. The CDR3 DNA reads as TGTGCCAGTAGCGCCGGGACGGCGGGGAATTCACCCCTCCACTTT. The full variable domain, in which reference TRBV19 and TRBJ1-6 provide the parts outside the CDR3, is DGGITQSPKYLFRKEGQNVTLSCEQNLNHDAMYWYRQDPGQGLRLIYYSQIVNDFQKGDIAEGYSVSREKKESFPLTVTSAQKNPTAFYLCASSAGTAGNSPLHFGNGTRLTVT.

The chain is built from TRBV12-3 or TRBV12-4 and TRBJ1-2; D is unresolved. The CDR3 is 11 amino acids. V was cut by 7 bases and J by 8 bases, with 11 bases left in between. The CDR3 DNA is TGTGCCAGCACATCGGGGAGCGGCTACACCTTC. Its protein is CASTSGSGYTF.

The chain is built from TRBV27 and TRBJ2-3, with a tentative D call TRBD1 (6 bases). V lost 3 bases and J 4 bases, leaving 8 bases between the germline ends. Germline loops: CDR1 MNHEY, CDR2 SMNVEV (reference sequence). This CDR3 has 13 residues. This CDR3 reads CASSFTGSDTQYF. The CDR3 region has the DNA TGTGCCAGCAGTTTTACAGGGTCAGATACGCAGTATTTT.

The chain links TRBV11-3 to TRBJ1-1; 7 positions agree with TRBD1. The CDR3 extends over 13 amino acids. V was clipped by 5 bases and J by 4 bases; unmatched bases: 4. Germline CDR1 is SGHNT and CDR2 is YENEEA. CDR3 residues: CASSAHRGTEAFF. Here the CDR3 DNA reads TGTGCCAGCAGCGCCCACAGGGGCACTGAAGCTTTCTTT.

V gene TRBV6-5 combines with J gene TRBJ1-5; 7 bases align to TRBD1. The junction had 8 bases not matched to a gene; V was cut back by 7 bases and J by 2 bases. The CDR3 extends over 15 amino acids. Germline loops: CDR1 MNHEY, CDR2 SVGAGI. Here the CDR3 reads CASIGGGQGNQPQHF. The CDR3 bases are TGTGCCAGCATAGGGGGCGGCCAAGGCAATCAGCCCCAGCATTTT.

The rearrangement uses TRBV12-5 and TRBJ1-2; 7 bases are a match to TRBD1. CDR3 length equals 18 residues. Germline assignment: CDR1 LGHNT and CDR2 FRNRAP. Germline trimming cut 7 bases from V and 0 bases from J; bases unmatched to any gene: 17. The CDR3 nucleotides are TGTGCTAGTGCCACCCACAGGGGCTTCCAGGGAACTAACTATGGCTACACCTTC. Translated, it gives CASATHRGFQGTNYGYTF.

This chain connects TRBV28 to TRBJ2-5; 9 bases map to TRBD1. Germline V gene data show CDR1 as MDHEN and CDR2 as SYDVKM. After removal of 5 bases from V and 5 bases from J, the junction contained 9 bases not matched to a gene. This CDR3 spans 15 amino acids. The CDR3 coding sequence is TGTGCCAGCAGTACCGGACAGGGGCGGTGGGAGACCCAGTACTTC. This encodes CASSTGQGRWETQYF.

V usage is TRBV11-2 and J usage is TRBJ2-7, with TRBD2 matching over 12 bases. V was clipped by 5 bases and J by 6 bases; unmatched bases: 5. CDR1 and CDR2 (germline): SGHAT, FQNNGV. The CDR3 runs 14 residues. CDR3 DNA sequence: TGTGCCAGCAGCCTAGCGGGAGGGCCAGGCGAGCAGTACTTC. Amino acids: CASSLAGGPGEQYF.

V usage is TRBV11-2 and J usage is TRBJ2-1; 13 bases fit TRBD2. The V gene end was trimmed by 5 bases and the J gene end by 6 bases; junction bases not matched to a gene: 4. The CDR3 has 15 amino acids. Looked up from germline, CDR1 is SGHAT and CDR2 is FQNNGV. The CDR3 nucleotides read TGTGCCAGCAGCCCGGGACTAGCGGGATCCAATGAGCAGTTCTTC. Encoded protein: CASSPGLAGSNEQFF.

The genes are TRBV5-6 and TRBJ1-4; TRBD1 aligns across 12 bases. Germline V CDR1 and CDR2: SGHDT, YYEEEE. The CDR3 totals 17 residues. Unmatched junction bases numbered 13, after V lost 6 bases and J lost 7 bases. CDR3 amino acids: CASTGDRGQIRGEKLFF. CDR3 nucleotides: TGTGCCAGCACCGGGGACAGGGGGCAGATAAGAGGTGAAAAACTGTTTTTT.

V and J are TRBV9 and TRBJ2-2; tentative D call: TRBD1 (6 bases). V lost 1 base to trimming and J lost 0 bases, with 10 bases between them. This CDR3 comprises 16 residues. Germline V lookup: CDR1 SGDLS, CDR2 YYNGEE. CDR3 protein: CASSVYGTSNTGELFF. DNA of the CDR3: TGTGCCAGCAGCGTATACGGGACATCGAACACCGGGGAGCTGTTTTTT.

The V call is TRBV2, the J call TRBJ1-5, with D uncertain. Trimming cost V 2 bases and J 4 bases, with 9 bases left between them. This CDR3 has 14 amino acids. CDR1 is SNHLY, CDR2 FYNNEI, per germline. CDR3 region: CASSETGRNQPQHF. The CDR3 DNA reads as TGTGCCAGCAGTGAAACGGGTAGAAATCAGCCCCAGCATTTT.

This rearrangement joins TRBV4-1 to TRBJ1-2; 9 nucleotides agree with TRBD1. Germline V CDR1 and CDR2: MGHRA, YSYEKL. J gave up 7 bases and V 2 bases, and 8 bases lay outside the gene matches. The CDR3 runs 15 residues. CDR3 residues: CASSQQLPGQGGYTF. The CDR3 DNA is TGCGCCAGCAGCCAACAACTACCGGGACAGGGTGGCTACACCTTC.

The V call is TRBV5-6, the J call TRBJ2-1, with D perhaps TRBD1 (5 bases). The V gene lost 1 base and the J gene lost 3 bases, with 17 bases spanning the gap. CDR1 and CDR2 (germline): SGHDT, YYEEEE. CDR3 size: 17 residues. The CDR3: CASSLMVGQGDYNEQFF. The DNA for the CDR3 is TGTGCCAGCAGCTTGATGGTTGGGCAGGGTGACTACAATGAGCAGTTCTTC.

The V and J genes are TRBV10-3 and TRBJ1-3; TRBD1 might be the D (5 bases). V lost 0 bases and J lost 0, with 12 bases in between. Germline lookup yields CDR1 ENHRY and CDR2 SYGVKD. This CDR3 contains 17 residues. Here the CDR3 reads CAISESIRGSSGNTIYF. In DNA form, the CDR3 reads TGTGCCATCAGTGAGTCGATCCGGGGGAGCTCTGGAAACACCATATATTTT.